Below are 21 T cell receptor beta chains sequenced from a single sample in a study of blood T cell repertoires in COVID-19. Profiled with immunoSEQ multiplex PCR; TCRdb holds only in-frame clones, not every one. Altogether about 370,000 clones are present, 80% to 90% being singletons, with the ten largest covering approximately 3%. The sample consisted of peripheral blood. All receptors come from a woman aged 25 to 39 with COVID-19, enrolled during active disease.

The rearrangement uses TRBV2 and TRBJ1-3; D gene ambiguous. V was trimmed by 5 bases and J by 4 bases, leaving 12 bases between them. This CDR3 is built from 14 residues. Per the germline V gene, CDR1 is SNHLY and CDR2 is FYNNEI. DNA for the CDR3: TGTGCCAGCAGTCTGATAGCGCCGGGAAACACCATATATTTT. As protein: CASSLIAPGNTIYF.

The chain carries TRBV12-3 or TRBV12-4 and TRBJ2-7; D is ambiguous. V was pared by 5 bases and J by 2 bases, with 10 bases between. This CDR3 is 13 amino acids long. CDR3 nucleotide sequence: TGTGCCAGCAGTGTGAGCACTACCTACGAGCAGTACTTC. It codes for CASSVSTTYEQYF.

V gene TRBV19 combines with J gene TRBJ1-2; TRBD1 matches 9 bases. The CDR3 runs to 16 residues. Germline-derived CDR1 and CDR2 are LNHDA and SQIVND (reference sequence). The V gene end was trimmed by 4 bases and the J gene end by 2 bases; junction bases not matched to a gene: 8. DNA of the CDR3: TGTGCCAGTAGTACCCATCGGACAGGGGAGAACTATGGCTACACCTTC. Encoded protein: CASSTHRTGENYGYTF. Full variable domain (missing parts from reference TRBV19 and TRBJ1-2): DGGITQSPKYLFRKEGQNVTLSCEQNLNHDAMYWYRQDPGQGLRLIYYSQIVNDFQKGDIAEGYSVSREKKESFPLTVTSAQKNPTAFYLCASSTHRTGENYGYTFGSGTRLTVV.

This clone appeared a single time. CDR3 region: CASSLGTSDTGELFF. CDR3 sequence (DNA): TGTGCCAGCAGCTTAGGGACTAGCGACACCGGGGAGCTGTTTTTT. V usage is TRBV7-2 and J usage is TRBJ2-2; 9 bases match TRBD2. CDR1 and CDR2 (germline): SGHTA, FQGNSA. The CDR3 contains 15 residues. The ends lost 1 base at V and 3 bases at J; junction bases unmatched: 0.

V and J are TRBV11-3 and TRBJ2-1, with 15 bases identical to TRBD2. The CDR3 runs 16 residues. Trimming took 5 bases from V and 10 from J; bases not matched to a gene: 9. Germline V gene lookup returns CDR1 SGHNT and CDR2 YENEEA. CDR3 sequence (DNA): TGTGCCAGCAGCCCCTCGGGACTAGCGGGAGGAGGGGAGCAGTTCTTC. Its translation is CASSPSGLAGGGEQFF. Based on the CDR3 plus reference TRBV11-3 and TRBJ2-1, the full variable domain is EAGVVQSPRYKIIEKKQPVAFWCNPISGHNTLYWYLQNLGQGPELLIRYENEEAVDDSQLPKDRFSAERLKGVDSTLKIQPAELGDSAVYLCASSPSGLAGGGEQFFGPGTRLTVL.

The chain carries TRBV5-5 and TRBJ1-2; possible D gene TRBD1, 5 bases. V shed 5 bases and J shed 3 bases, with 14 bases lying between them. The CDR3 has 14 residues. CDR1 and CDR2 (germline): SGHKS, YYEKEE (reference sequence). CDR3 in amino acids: CASSFSGEDYGYTF. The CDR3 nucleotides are TGTGCCAGCAGTTTCTCGGGGGAGGACTATGGCTACACCTTC.

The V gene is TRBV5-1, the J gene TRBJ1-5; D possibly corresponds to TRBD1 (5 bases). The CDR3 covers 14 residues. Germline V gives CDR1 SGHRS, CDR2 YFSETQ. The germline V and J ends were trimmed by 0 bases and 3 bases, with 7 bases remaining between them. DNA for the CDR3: TGCGCCAGCAGCTTGGCAGGGAACAATCAGCCCCAGCATTTT. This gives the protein CASSLAGNNQPQHF.

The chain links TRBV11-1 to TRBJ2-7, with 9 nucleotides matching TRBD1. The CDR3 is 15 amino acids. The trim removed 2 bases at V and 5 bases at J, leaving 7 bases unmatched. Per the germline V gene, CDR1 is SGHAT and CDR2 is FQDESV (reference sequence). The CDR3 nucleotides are TGTGCCAGCAGCTTAATGGGACAGGGCGGCCACGAGCAGTACTTC. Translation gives CASSLMGQGGHEQYF.

CDR3 sequence: CASSLTTGIDYGYTF. In nucleotides, the CDR3 is TGCGCCAGCAGCCTTACTACAGGGATAGACTATGGCTACACCTTC. This chain joins TRBV5-1 and TRBJ1-2; D may be TRBD1 (6 bases). Per germline, CDR1 SGHRS and CDR2 YFSETQ. V lost 4 bases to trimming and J lost 3 bases, with 16 bases between them. This CDR3 comprises 15 residues.

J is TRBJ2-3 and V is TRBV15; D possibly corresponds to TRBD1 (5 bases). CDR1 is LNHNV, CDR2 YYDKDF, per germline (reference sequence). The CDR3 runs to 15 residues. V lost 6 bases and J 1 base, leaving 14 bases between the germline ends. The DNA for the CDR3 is TGTGCCACCAGGGACCCAGGGCCGGGCACAGATACGCAGTATTTT. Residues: CATRDPGPGTDTQYF.

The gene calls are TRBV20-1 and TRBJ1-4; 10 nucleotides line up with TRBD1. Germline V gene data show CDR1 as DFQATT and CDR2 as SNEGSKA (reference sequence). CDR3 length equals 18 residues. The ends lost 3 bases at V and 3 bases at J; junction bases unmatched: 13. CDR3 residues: CSASVRWDRGFANEKLFF. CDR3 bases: TGCAGTGCTAGTGTCCGTTGGGACAGGGGTTTTGCTAATGAAAAACTGTTTTTT.

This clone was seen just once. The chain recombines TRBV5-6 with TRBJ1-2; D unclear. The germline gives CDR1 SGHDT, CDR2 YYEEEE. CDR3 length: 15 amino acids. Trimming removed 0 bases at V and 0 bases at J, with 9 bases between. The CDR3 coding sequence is TGTGCCAGCAGCTTGGCCGAGACAACTAACTATGGCTACACCTTC. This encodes CASSLAETTNYGYTF. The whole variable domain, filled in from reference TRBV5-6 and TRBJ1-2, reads DAGVTQSPTHLIKTRGQQVTLRCSPKSGHDTVSWYQQALGQGPQFIFQYYEEEERQRGNFPDRFSGHQFPNYSSELNVNALLLGDSALYLCASSLAETTNYGYTFGSGTRLTVV.

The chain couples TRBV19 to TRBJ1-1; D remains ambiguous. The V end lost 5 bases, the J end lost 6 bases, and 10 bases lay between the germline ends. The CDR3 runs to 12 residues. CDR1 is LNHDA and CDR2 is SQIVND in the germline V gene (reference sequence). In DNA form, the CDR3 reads TGTGCCAGTAGTCGCCGGTCGTCTGAAGCTTTCTTT. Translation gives CASSRRSSEAFF.

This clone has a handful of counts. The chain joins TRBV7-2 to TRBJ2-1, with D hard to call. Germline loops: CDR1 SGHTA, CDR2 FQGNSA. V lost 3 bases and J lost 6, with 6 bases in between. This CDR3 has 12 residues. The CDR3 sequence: CASSLELNEQFF. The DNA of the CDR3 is TGTGCCAGCAGCTTGGAGCTCAATGAGCAGTTCTTC.

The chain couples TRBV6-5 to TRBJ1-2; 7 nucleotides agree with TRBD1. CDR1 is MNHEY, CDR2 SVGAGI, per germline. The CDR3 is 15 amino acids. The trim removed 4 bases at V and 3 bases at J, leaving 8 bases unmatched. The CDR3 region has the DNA TGTGCCAGCAGTTCAGGGGGGTCCCCGCACTATGGCTACACCTTC. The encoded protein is CASSSGGSPHYGYTF.

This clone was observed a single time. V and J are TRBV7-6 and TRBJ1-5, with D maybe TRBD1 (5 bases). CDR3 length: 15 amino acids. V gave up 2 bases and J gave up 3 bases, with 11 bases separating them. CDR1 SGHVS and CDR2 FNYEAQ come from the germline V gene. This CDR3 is CASSLNTGYNQPQHF. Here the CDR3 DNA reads TGTGCCAGCAGCTTAAACACAGGATACAATCAGCCCCAGCATTTT. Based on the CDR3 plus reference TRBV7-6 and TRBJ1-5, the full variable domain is GAGVSQSPRYKVTKRGQDVALRCDPISGHVSLYWYRQALGQGPEFLTYFNYEAQQDKSGLPNDRFSAERPEGSISTLTIQRTEQRDSAMYRCASSLNTGYNQPQHFGDGTRLSIL.

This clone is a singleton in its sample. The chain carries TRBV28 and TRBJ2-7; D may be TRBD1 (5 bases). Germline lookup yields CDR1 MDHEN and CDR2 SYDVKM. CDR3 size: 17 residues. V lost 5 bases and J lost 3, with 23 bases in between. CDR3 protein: CASSPHKWGTDHYEQYV. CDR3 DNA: TGTGCCAGCAGTCCTCATAAGTGGGGCACGGACCACTACGAGCAGTACGTC.

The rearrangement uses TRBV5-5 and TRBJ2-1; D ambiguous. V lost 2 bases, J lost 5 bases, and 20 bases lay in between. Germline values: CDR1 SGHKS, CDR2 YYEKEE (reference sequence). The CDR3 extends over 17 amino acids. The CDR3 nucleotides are TGTGCCAGCAGCTTCGTAGCCCGAAAATACGTGAACAATGAGCAGTTCTTC. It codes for CASSFVARKYVNNEQFF.

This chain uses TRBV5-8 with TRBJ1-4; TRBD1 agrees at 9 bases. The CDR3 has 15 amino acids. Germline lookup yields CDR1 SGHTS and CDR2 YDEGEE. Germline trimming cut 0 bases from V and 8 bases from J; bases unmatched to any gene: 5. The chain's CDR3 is CASSLAGQGGEKLFF. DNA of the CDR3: TGTGCCAGCAGCTTGGCGGGACAGGGTGGGGAAAAACTGTTTTTT.

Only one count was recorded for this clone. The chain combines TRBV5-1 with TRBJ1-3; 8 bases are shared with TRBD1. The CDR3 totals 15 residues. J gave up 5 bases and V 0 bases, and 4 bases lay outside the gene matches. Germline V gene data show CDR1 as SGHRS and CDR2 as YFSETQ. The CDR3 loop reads CASSLGTGNRNTIYF. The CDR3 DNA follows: TGCGCCAGCAGCTTGGGGACAGGGAATAGAAACACCATATATTTT.

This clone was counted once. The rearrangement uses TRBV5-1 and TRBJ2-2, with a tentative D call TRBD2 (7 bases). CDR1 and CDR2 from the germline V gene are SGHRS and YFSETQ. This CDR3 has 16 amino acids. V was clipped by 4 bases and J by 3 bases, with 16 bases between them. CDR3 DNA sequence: TGCGCCAGCAGCGGGTCCCGGGGGGCGGACACCGGGGAGCTGTTTTTT. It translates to CASSGSRGADTGELFF.